These 29 T cell receptor beta chains share one sample of origin, sequenced in a study of CD8 T cells in Susac syndrome. The RNA, about 0.5 to 1 ug, was put through reverse transcription using random hexamers. TCRdb reprocessed the immunoSEQ multiplex PCR reads via MiXCR and lists one record per CDR3 protein. The sample has fewer than 350,000 distinct CDR3 sequences, 92% seen once. The sequenced sample consisted of CD4+ T cells from PBMCs. The receptors were sampled from a human donor with multiple sclerosis.

V and J are TRBV10-3 and TRBJ1-2; possible D gene TRBD1, 5 bases. The CDR3 is 15 residues long. V lost 6 bases and J 0 bases, leaving 14 bases between the germline ends. Germline V gives CDR1 ENHRY, CDR2 SYGVKD. The CDR3 reads CAISSGTDPNYGYTF. The CDR3 DNA is TGTGCCATCAGCTCCGGGACGGATCCTAACTATGGCTACACCTTC.

The chain is built from TRBV7-2 and TRBJ2-1; perhaps TRBD1 as D (6 bases). The V gene lost 4 bases and the J gene lost 6 bases, with 19 bases spanning the gap. The germline V gene encodes CDR1 SGHTA and CDR2 FQGNSA. This CDR3 has 16 amino acids. CDR3 loop: CASSSPARRGRNEQFF. In DNA form, the CDR3 reads TGTGCCAGCAGCTCCCCAGCCCGCAGGGGCCGCAATGAGCAGTTCTTC.

This chain joins TRBV18 and TRBJ2-7; 9 nucleotides match TRBD1. V was pared by 6 bases and J by 4 bases, with 1 base of the junction left unmatched. The CDR3 runs 12 residues. Looked up from germline, CDR1 is KGHSH and CDR2 is LQKENI. The CDR3 spells CASSTGGYEQYF. The CDR3 DNA is TGTGCCAGCTCGACAGGGGGGTACGAGCAGTACTTC.

The CDR3 region is CASSRTHRDYNEQFF. In DNA, the CDR3 is TGCGCCAGCAGCCGCACCCACCGGGACTACAATGAGCAGTTCTTC. The chain joins TRBV4-3 to TRBJ2-1; D is perhaps TRBD2 (5 bases). CDR3 length: 15 residues. CDR1 and CDR2 (germline): LGHNA, YSLEER. V gave up 4 bases and J gave up 3 bases, with 13 bases separating them.

This clonotype was picked up a small number of times. This chain connects TRBV28 to TRBJ2-6; D might be TRBD1 (5 bases). Trimming stripped 8 bases from V and 3 bases from J, with 8 bases between. The CDR3 is 13 amino acids. Germline V gene data show CDR1 as MDHEN and CDR2 as SYDVKM. CDR3 sequence reads: CASLTVGANVLTF. DNA of the CDR3: TGTGCCAGCCTGACAGTTGGGGCCAACGTCCTGACTTTC.

The chain carries TRBV27 and TRBJ2-1; 12 bases agree with TRBD2. The V segment lost 3 bases and the J segment 9 bases; nucleotides outside the gene matches: 15. The CDR3 is 18 residues long. CDR1 and CDR2 from the germline V gene are MNHEY and SMNVEV (reference sequence). The CDR3 reads CASSLAPLLAGGPSEQFF. The CDR3 bases are TGTGCCAGCAGTTTGGCCCCCCTCCTAGCGGGAGGGCCAAGTGAGCAGTTCTTC.

The J gene is TRBJ2-7, the V gene TRBV19; 9 nucleotides align to TRBD2. Looked up from germline, CDR1 is LNHDA and CDR2 is SQIVND (reference sequence). This CDR3 contains 15 residues. With V trimmed by 4 bases and J by 0 bases, 4 bases remained unmatched. For the CDR3, the DNA is TGTGCCAGTAGTACCGGACTAGCGAGCTCCTACGAGCAGTACTTC. It codes for CASSTGLASSYEQYF.

The chain combines TRBV7-9 with TRBJ1-1, with 7 bases that match TRBD1. The junction had 7 bases not matched to a gene; V was cut back by 5 bases and J by 1 base. The CDR3 spans 15 residues. Germline CDR1 is SEHNR and CDR2 is FQNEAQ (reference sequence). The CDR3 spells CASSHDRDANTEAFF. The CDR3 DNA follows: TGTGCCAGCAGCCACGACAGGGACGCGAACACTGAAGCTTTCTTT. The whole variable domain, filled in from reference TRBV7-9 and TRBJ1-1, reads DTGVSQNPRHKITKRGQNVTFRCDPISEHNRLYWYRQTLGQGPEFLTYFQNEAQLEKSRLLSDRFSAERPKGSFSTLEIQRTEQGDSAMYLCASSHDRDANTEAFFGQGTRLTVV.

V usage is TRBV11-1 and J usage is TRBJ2-1, with D possibly being TRBD1 or TRBD2 (5 bases each). CDR3 length equals 16 residues. V was shortened by 7 bases and J by 7 bases, with 23 bases between the two germline ends. Germline assignment: CDR1 SGHAT and CDR2 FQDESV (reference sequence). In nucleotides, the CDR3 is TGTGCCAGCACCTGGGGGAGAGGGCAGGGCGGTAATGAGCAGTTCTTC. It specifies CASTWGRGQGGNEQFF.

The genes are TRBV3-1 and TRBJ1-5; D possibly corresponds to TRBD1 (5 bases). The V gene lost 5 bases and the J gene lost 1 base, with 9 bases spanning the gap. Looked up from germline, CDR1 is LGHDT and CDR2 is YNNKEL (reference sequence). There are 14 residues in the CDR3. CDR3 DNA sequence: TGTGCCAGCAGCGCCCACAGGAGCAATCAGCCCCAGCATTTT. As protein: CASSAHRSNQPQHF.

The CDR3 nucleotides read TGTGCCAGCAGCCGCGTGTGGGGGGGGAGCTACGAGCAGTACTTC. The encoded protein is CASSRVWGGSYEQYF. The J gene is TRBJ2-7, the V gene TRBV11-2, with 7 nucleotides matching TRBD2. V was clipped by 5 bases and J by 3 bases; unmatched bases: 10. This CDR3 has 15 amino acids. Germline V lookup: CDR1 SGHAT, CDR2 FQNNGV.

The chain joins TRBV5-4 to TRBJ2-1; 10 bases align to TRBD2. J lost 4 bases, V lost 2 bases, and 6 bases had no gene match. In germline, CDR1 is SGHNT, CDR2 YYREEE (reference sequence). There are 16 residues in the CDR3. In DNA, the CDR3 is TGTGCCAGCAGCTTCCCTAGCGGGAGTTTTTACAATGAGCAGTTCTTC. This codes for CASSFPSGSFYNEQFF. The full variable domain, rest sourced from reference TRBV5-4 and TRBJ2-1, is ETGVTQSPTHLIKTRGQQVTLRCSSQSGHNTVSWYQQALGQGPQFIFQYYREEENGRGNFPPRFSGLQFPNYSSELNVNALELDDSALYLCASSFPSGSFYNEQFFGPGTRLTVL.

V and J are TRBV20-1 and TRBJ2-2; 8 bases agree with TRBD2. CDR3 length: 16 residues. V was clipped by 0 bases and J by 1 base; unmatched bases: 4. Per the germline V gene, CDR1 is DFQATT and CDR2 is SNEGSKA (reference sequence). CDR3: CSARDWLAGNTGELFF. The CDR3 nucleotides read TGCAGTGCTAGAGATTGGCTAGCGGGGAACACCGGGGAGCTGTTTTTT.

This chain uses TRBV20-1 with TRBJ2-2, with 8 bases identical to TRBD2. The CDR3 sequence is 15 residues long. Germline V CDR1 and CDR2: DFQATT, SNEGSKA (reference sequence). Trimming removed 6 bases from V and 4 bases from J; junction bases left unmatched: 10. The CDR3 loop reads CSAPPAGDGTGELFF. CDR3 sequence (DNA): TGCAGTGCCCCCCCAGCGGGAGACGGCACCGGGGAGCTGTTTTTT.

This clonotype was counted only a few times. This sequence joins TRBV6-1 and TRBJ1-5; 7 nucleotides line up with TRBD1. Trimming at V came to 7 bases and at J to 4 bases, leaving 13 bases not matched to a gene. The CDR3 loop spans 16 amino acids. In germline, CDR1 is MNHNS, CDR2 SASEGT. The CDR3 is CASIFDRQGRNQPQHF. The CDR3 region has the DNA TGTGCCAGCATCTTCGACCGACAGGGTAGGAATCAGCCCCAGCATTTT.

This chain joins TRBV11-3 and TRBJ2-2; 10 nucleotides align to TRBD2. CDR1 and CDR2 from the germline V gene are SGHNT and YENEEA. The CDR3 contains 16 residues. V dropped 3 bases and J dropped 7; count of bases not matched to a gene: 8. CDR3 in DNA: TGTGCCAGCAGCTTGGGCCGGACTAGCGGAGACGGGGAGCTGTTTTTT. Translated, it gives CASSLGRTSGDGELFF.

V gene TRBV3-1 combines with J gene TRBJ2-1, with no clear D. Trimming shortened V by 6 bases and J by 3 bases, and 18 bases separated the two germline ends. Germline lookup yields CDR1 LGHDT and CDR2 YNNKEL (reference sequence). The CDR3 spans 16 residues. Written as DNA, the CDR3 is TGTGCCAGCAGTCCTGTGTTAGGGTCTCGCTACAATGAGCAGTTCTTC. Protein: CASSPVLGSRYNEQFF.

This clonotype was observed a handful of times. V gene TRBV6-2 or TRBV6-3 combines with J gene TRBJ1-5; TRBD1 is a possible D gene (5 bases). Trimming removed 2 bases at V and 8 bases at J, with 10 bases between. The V gene's germline CDR1 is MNHEY and CDR2 SVGEGT. The CDR3 is 13 amino acids. CDR3 DNA sequence: TGTGCCAGCAGTTACGGGGGGATGGAGCCCCAGCATTTT. As protein: CASSYGGMEPQHF.

This sequence joins TRBV3-1 and TRBJ2-5; TRBD1 is a possible D gene (6 bases). The CDR3 has 11 residues. Germline assignment: CDR1 LGHDT and CDR2 YNNKEL (reference sequence). Trimming pared 6 bases from V and 5 bases from J, leaving 7 bases between. In DNA form, the CDR3 reads TGTGCCAGCAGAAGGGGGGAGACCCAGTACTTC. Translation: CASRRGETQYF.

This rearrangement joins TRBV3-1 to TRBJ2-3; D tentatively fits TRBD1 or TRBD2 (5 bases each). Germline CDR1 and CDR2: LGHDT and YNNKEL (reference sequence). The CDR3 covers 14 residues. Trimming pared 4 bases from V and 5 bases from J, leaving 13 bases between. CDR3 DNA: TGTGCCAGCAGCCGACGGGGCCCCCGAGATACGCAGTATTTT. This codes for CASSRRGPRDTQYF.

The J gene is TRBJ2-1, the V gene TRBV11-1; TRBD1 aligns across 10 bases. The CDR3 contains 18 residues. V was pared by 7 bases and J by 1 base, with 13 bases of the junction left unmatched. Germline CDR1 reads SGHAT; CDR2 reads FQDESV (reference sequence). This CDR3 is CASTVGDRGMFSYNEQFF. The CDR3 bases are TGTGCCAGCACCGTGGGGGACAGGGGTATGTTTTCCTACAATGAGCAGTTCTTC.

A single count supports this clonotype. V is TRBV4-1 and J is TRBJ2-7; possibly TRBD1 or TRBD2 for D (5 bases each). Germline values: CDR1 MGHRA, CDR2 YSYEKL. This CDR3 is 16 amino acids long. V lost 0 bases to trimming and J lost 2 bases, with 14 bases between them. In DNA, the CDR3 is TGCGCCAGCAGCCAAGATGGAAGGGACGGCGCCTACGAGCAGTACTTC. This gives the protein CASSQDGRDGAYEQYF.

The V gene is TRBV18, the J gene TRBJ2-1; D unresolved. This CDR3 is 15 amino acids long. Germline V gene lookup returns CDR1 KGHSH and CDR2 LQKENI. V was clipped by 4 bases and J by 3 bases, with 13 bases between them. CDR3 in amino acids: CASSRDLGLYNEQFF. CDR3 DNA sequence: TGTGCCAGCTCACGCGACTTGGGCCTCTACAATGAGCAGTTCTTC.

The chain employs TRBV7-3 and TRBJ2-3, with D perhaps matching TRBD1 (6 bases). CDR3 size: 15 residues. Deletions cut 3 bases from V and 1 base from J, with 11 bases between. The germline CDR1 and CDR2 sequences are SGHTA and FQGTGA. CDR3 in amino acids: CASSLTGPRTDTQYF. CDR3 coding DNA: TGTGCCAGCAGCTTGACAGGCCCCCGCACAGATACGCAGTATTTT.

The chain uses TRBV29-1 and TRBJ1-1; D is possibly TRBD1 (6 bases). With 6 bases removed from V and 1 base from J, the gap between germline ends came to 12 bases. This CDR3 is 13 amino acids long. CDR1 SQVTM and CDR2 ANQGSEA come from the germline V gene. The CDR3 bases are TGCAGCGTGATGGACAGACCGAACACTGAAGCTTTCTTT. Translating gives CSVMDRPNTEAFF.

This chain uses TRBV20-1 with TRBJ2-6, with unresolved D. Germline loops: CDR1 DFQATT, CDR2 SNEGSKA (reference sequence). The CDR3 length is 15 residues. Trimming pared 4 bases from V and 0 bases from J, leaving 10 bases between. CDR3 in amino acids: CSAKPQSSGANVLTF. The CDR3 DNA reads as TGCAGTGCTAAACCCCAGAGCTCTGGGGCCAACGTCCTGACTTTC.

The rearrangement joins TRBV30 to TRBJ2-3; D might be TRBD1 (5 bases). The CDR3 covers 13 residues. Trimming pared 0 bases from V and 5 bases from J, leaving 9 bases between. CDR1 and CDR2 (germline): GTSNPN, SVGIG (reference sequence). The CDR3: CAWSVQGRDTQYF. DNA of the CDR3: TGTGCCTGGAGTGTGCAGGGCCGAGATACGCAGTATTTT.

The gene calls are TRBV12-3 or TRBV12-4 and TRBJ1-5; 7 positions agree with TRBD1. V lost 6 bases and J lost 7; bases outside the gene matches: 15. CDR3 length: 16 residues. Written as DNA, the CDR3 is TGTGCCAGCAGGGGGGCAGGGAGACAGGGCGGGCAGCCCCAGCATTTT. As protein: CASRGAGRQGGQPQHF.

The rearrangement joins TRBV5-4 to TRBJ2-2, with 9 bases that match TRBD2. Germline-derived CDR1 and CDR2 are SGHNT and YYREEE (reference sequence). Trimming cost V 4 bases and J 4 bases; bases outside gene matches: 11. The CDR3 covers 17 residues. CDR3 coding DNA: TGTGCCAGCAGCCCCTTGGGGGTAGCGGGGGTCACCGGGGAGCTGTTTTTT. Its protein product is CASSPLGVAGVTGELFF.